This entry describes one TCR beta chain. Germline V gene data show CDR1 as SGHVS and CDR2 as FNYEAQ. V shed 5 bases, J shed 3 bases, and the junction held 9 bases outside the gene matches. The CDR3 extends over 16 amino acids. These data come from a study of blood T cell repertoires in COVID-19. Across the whole study: The United States, Italy and Spain supplied acute and convalescent COVID-19 samples. From T cells, B-cell-depleted T cells, or PBMCs came the material, which was cDNA or gDNA.

Original methodology: Amplified reference gene primers provided the basis for estimating nucleated cell counts. The data were produced by immunoSEQ multiplex PCR, yet TCRdb's version contains in-frame clones alone and is incomplete. V, J and clone size derive from that table, while D and trimming were established from the DNA sequence. There are 100,000 or so clones in the sample; about 72% occur only once, and 9.8% lies in the top ten. This clonotype originated in a man aged 55 to 70 with active or convalescent COVID-19. The chain couples TRBV7-6 to TRBJ1-3; 8 nucleotides align to TRBD1. The sequenced sample was peripheral blood. Here the CDR3 reads CASSIRGQGLGNTIYF. The DNA of the CDR3 is TGTGCCAGCAGCATTAGAGGACAGGGTCTTGGAAACACCATATATTTT. Complete variable domain (other parts from reference TRBV7-6 and TRBJ1-3): GAGVSQSPRYKVTKRGQDVALRCDPISGHVSLYWYRQALGQGPEFLTYFNYEAQQDKSGLPNDRFSAERPEGSISTLTIQRTEQRDSAMYRCASSIRGQGLGNTIYFGEGSWLTVV.